These 21 T cell receptor beta chains share one sample of origin, sequenced in a study of OX40 agonist ivuxolimab in advanced cancers. Some clones are missing from TCRdb's copy, which holds only in-frame ones; the method was immunoSEQ multiplex PCR. The sample includes approximately 40,000 clones, about nine tenths seen only once; the top ten take nearly 9.5%. The sequencing here drew on CD4+ or CD8+ T cells sorted from blood, taken in a trial of the OX40 agonist ivuxolimab. All receptors derive from an adult with an advanced solid tumor such as melanoma, head and neck, liver or kidney cancer.

The chain is built from TRBV4-3 and TRBJ2-1; D possibly uses TRBD1 or TRBD2 (5 bases each). Trimming shortened V by 9 bases and J by 6 bases, and 12 bases separated the two germline ends. The CDR3 runs 12 residues. Germline CDR1 reads LGHNA; CDR2 reads YSLEER. The CDR3 spells CASVGLANEQFF. CDR3 in DNA: TGCGCCAGTGTGGGGCTAGCCAATGAGCAGTTCTTC.

The V gene is TRBV4-2, the J gene TRBJ2-7; 14 nucleotides align to TRBD2. The J segment lost 6 bases and the V segment lost 3 bases, leaving 4 bases of the junction unmatched. This CDR3 is built from 15 residues. Germline V gene sequence: CDR1 LGHNA, CDR2 YNFKEQ. The CDR3 coding sequence is TGTGCCAGCAGCCATGGGACTAGCGGGAGTGGCGAGCAGTACTTC. The encoded protein is CASSHGTSGSGEQYF.

The V and J genes are TRBV6-5 and TRBJ2-3, with TRBD2 identical over 14 bases. Germline V lookup: CDR1 MNHEY, CDR2 SVGAGI. This CDR3 is built from 15 residues. Trimming removed 5 bases from V and 4 bases from J; junction bases left unmatched: 2. The CDR3 DNA follows: TGTGCCAGCAGTCGGACTAGCGGGAGGTCAGATACGCAGTATTTT. Translation: CASSRTSGRSDTQYF.

V usage is TRBV9 and J usage is TRBJ1-2; 8 nucleotides match TRBD1. Germline CDR1 and CDR2: SGDLS and YYNGEE. The CDR3 loop spans 15 amino acids. V lost 3 bases and J lost 0; bases outside the gene matches: 4. Written as DNA, the CDR3 is TGTGCCAGCAGCGGTGACAGGGGCGCTAACTATGGCTACACCTTC. It specifies CASSGDRGANYGYTF.

Concerning this clone itself: Distinct nucleotide sequences in the sample also encode this CDR3. V gene TRBV5-1 combines with J gene TRBJ2-1; TRBD2 is a possible D gene (5 bases). The CDR3 spans 17 residues. Germline-derived CDR1 and CDR2 are SGHRS and YFSETQ. Trimming took off 1 base at V and 0 bases at J, with 14 bases between the two ends. CDR3 protein: CASSLYASGSSYNEQFF. CDR3 nucleotides: TGCGCCAGCAGCTTGTATGCCAGTGGGAGCTCCTACAATGAGCAGTTCTTC.

In the case of this clone: Other DNA sequences in this sample translate to the same CDR3. For the CDR3, the DNA is TGTGCCAGTAGTATCCGACAGGGGAATGAAAAACTGTTTTTT. It encodes CASSIRQGNEKLFF. J is TRBJ1-4 and V is TRBV19; 8 bases fit TRBD1. Germline assignment: CDR1 LNHDA and CDR2 SQIVND (reference sequence). Germline trimming cut 3 bases from V and 5 bases from J; bases unmatched to any gene: 2. The CDR3 spans 14 residues.

The CDR3 loop is CSVTLGTGYNEQFF. In DNA form, the CDR3 reads TGCAGCGTTACCCTCGGGACGGGGTACAATGAGCAGTTCTTC. V usage is TRBV29-1 and J usage is TRBJ2-1; D is tentatively TRBD1 or TRBD2 (5 bases each). Deletions cut 5 bases from V and 4 bases from J, with 15 bases between. This CDR3 has 14 amino acids. Per germline, CDR1 SQVTM and CDR2 ANQGSEA.

The J gene is TRBJ2-2, the V gene TRBV6-1; TRBD2 might be the D (6 bases). Germline V gene lookup returns CDR1 MNHNS and CDR2 SASEGT. The germline V and J ends were trimmed by 6 bases and 2 bases, with 10 bases remaining between them. The CDR3 is 14 residues long. The DNA for the CDR3 is TGTGCCAGCAGGGAGGGGCTCAACACCGGGGAGCTGTTTTTT. It encodes CASREGLNTGELFF.

The chain recombines TRBV6-1 with TRBJ1-2; 9 bases align to TRBD1. Germline-derived CDR1 and CDR2 are MNHNS and SASEGT. This CDR3 contains 15 residues. V dropped 7 bases and J dropped 0; count of bases not matched to a gene: 6. In DNA form, the CDR3 reads TGTGCCAGCACGGGACAGGGTTCAGCTAACTATGGCTACACCTTC. It specifies CASTGQGSANYGYTF.

The chain combines TRBV29-1 with TRBJ2-2; tentatively, D is TRBD1 (6 bases). Between the trimmed V and J ends, which lost 3 bases and 5 bases, there was a span of 16 bases. The germline V gene has CDR1 SQVTM and CDR2 ANQGSEA. This CDR3 is built from 15 residues. CDR3 in DNA: TGCAGCGTTGAGAGGCGCCAGGGGAAGACCGGGGAGCTGTTTTTT. The encoded protein is CSVERRQGKTGELFF.

For this clone: A junction end diverges from the germline sequence, so it may reflect a read error. This sequence joins TRBV30 and TRBJ2-1; perhaps TRBD1 as D (5 bases). Germline V gives CDR1 GTSNPN, CDR2 SVGIG (reference sequence). The CDR3 extends over 14 amino acids. The CDR3 spells CAWGHGLSSNEQFF. The CDR3 coding sequence is TGTGCCTGGGGACATGGCCTTTCCTCCAATGAGCAGTTCTTC.

CDR3 sequence (DNA): TGTGCCAGTAGCCCCCGGCTGGGGGCTGCCGGGGAGCTGTTTTTT. It is translated as CASSPRLGAAGELFF. The gene calls are TRBV19 and TRBJ2-2; D perhaps matches TRBD1 (6 bases). V lost 6 bases, J lost 6 bases, and 17 bases lay in between. This CDR3 comprises 15 residues. The germline V gene has CDR1 LNHDA and CDR2 SQIVND (reference sequence).

As for this clone: Other DNA sequences from this sample encode an identical CDR3 as well. CDR3: CASRFRGQGRSYEQYF. In DNA, the CDR3 is TGTGCCAGCAGATTCCGGGGACAGGGTAGATCCTACGAGCAGTACTTC. This rearrangement joins TRBV28 to TRBJ2-7; TRBD1 aligns across 9 bases. CDR1 is MDHEN and CDR2 is SYDVKM in the germline V gene. The CDR3 totals 16 residues. V shed 6 bases and J 1 base; nucleotides not matched to a gene: 10.

This sequence joins TRBV19 and TRBJ2-5; the D gene could be TRBD1 or TRBD2 (5 bases each). The V gene lost 3 bases and the J gene lost 2 bases, with 10 bases spanning the gap. The CDR3 spans 14 residues. Germline CDR1 and CDR2: LNHDA and SQIVND (reference sequence). The CDR3 DNA is TGTGCCAGTAGTATCCCGGGACGGCAAGAGACCCAGTACTTC. Its translation is CASSIPGRQETQYF.

The J gene is TRBJ2-1, the V gene TRBV6-1; D is unclear. This CDR3 contains 14 residues. Trimming cost V 5 bases and J 3 bases, with 11 bases left between them. The germline CDR1 and CDR2 sequences are MNHNS and SASEGT. Written as DNA, the CDR3 is TGTGCCAGCAGTTGGCTTGGAAGCTACAATGAGCAGTTCTTC. It codes for CASSWLGSYNEQFF.

This chain connects TRBV7-9 to TRBJ1-3; D is perhaps TRBD1 (6 bases). The germline CDR1 and CDR2 sequences are SEHNR and FQNEAQ (reference sequence). The CDR3 spans 16 residues. Trimming pared 1 base from V and 0 bases from J, leaving 10 bases between. The CDR3 sequence: CASSLVDSSSGNTIYF. Here the CDR3 DNA reads TGTGCCAGCAGCTTAGTGGACAGTAGCTCTGGAAACACCATATATTTT.

The rearrangement joins TRBV5-6 to TRBJ2-1; the match to TRBD2 covers 9 bases. From germline, CDR1 is SGHDT and CDR2 YYEEEE. The ends lost 1 base at V and 4 bases at J; junction bases unmatched: 0. The CDR3 has 14 residues. CDR3 nucleotides: TGTGCCAGCAGCTTGACTAGCGGGTACAATGAGCAGTTCTTC. It translates to CASSLTSGYNEQFF.

The chain couples TRBV7-3 to TRBJ2-1; TRBD2 agrees at 9 bases. The CDR3 covers 16 residues. The germline V gene has CDR1 SGHTA and CDR2 FQGTGA. V was pared by 2 bases and J by 3 bases, with 5 bases of the junction left unmatched. For the CDR3, the DNA is TGTGCCAGCAGCTTACGGCTAGCGGGAATCTACAATGAGCAGTTCTTC. This sequence encodes CASSLRLAGIYNEQFF.

CDR3 residues: CASSQLLGYGYTF. Written as DNA, the CDR3 is TGTGCCAGCAGTCAGTTACTTGGCTATGGCTACACCTTC. V usage is TRBV6-1 and J usage is TRBJ1-2; no definite D call. CDR3 length: 13 amino acids. CDR1 is MNHNS and CDR2 is SASEGT in the germline V gene. Trimming removed 5 bases from V and 4 bases from J, with 11 bases in between.

Written as DNA, the CDR3 is TGCAGCGTTGAGAGGGGAGGGGAGCAGTTCTTC. Translation gives CSVERGGEQFF. J is TRBJ2-1 and V is TRBV29-1, with TRBD2 matching over 7 bases. Per the germline V gene, CDR1 is SQVTM and CDR2 is ANQGSEA. This CDR3 has 11 amino acids. The V segment lost 3 bases and the J segment 10 bases; nucleotides outside the gene matches: 3.

This clone appeared a single time. The J gene is TRBJ2-1, the V gene TRBV19; maybe TRBD2 (5 bases). CDR1 LNHDA and CDR2 SQIVND come from the germline V gene (reference sequence). V was clipped by 5 bases and J by 3 bases, with 11 bases between them. This CDR3 has 14 residues. CDR3 residues: CASSPGFFYNEQFF. The CDR3 nucleotides read TGTGCCAGTAGTCCGGGGTTCTTCTACAATGAGCAGTTCTTC.